Below, 3 T cell receptor beta chains from the same sample are listed, as sequenced in a study of lymphopenia after photon versus proton radiotherapy. Using immunoSEQ multiplex PCR, the repertoire was profiled, and TCRdb retains in-frame clones only, with some absent. The sample contains fewer than 45,000 clones, around 84% of which appear only once. This material consisted of peripheral blood, taken from a patient treated with proton-based radiotherapy. Receptors originate from a woman in her seventies with pancreatic cancer. Some clones in this sample may be carry-over from other donors' samples.

The chain joins TRBV7-9 to TRBJ2-5, with D perhaps matching TRBD2 (6 bases). This CDR3 is built from 15 residues. CDR1 and CDR2 from the germline V gene are SEHNR and FQNEAQ (reference sequence). V was shortened by 2 bases and J by 5 bases, with 15 bases between the two germline ends. CDR3 loop: CASSLYGGTGETQYF. The CDR3 nucleotides read TGTGCCAGCAGCTTATATGGCGGGACCGGGGAGACCCAGTACTTC.

This chain links TRBV19 with TRBJ1-5, with TRBD1 identical over 7 bases. The germline V gene has CDR1 LNHDA and CDR2 SQIVND (reference sequence). V was pared by 5 bases and J by 3 bases, with 10 bases of the junction left unmatched. The CDR3 loop spans 16 amino acids. The CDR3: CASSPPRTGINQPQHF. Here the CDR3 DNA reads TGTGCCAGTAGTCCACCGAGGACAGGTATCAATCAGCCCCAGCATTTT.

The chain uses TRBV27 and TRBJ1-2; 8 nucleotides align to TRBD1. V lost 5 bases and J lost 4; bases outside the gene matches: 12. The V gene's germline CDR1 is MNHEY and CDR2 SMNVEV (reference sequence). The CDR3 has 16 residues. CDR3 DNA: TGTGCCAGCAGTCCCGTTACAGGGGGAGGCGGCTATGGCTACACCTTC. It yields the protein CASSPVTGGGGYGYTF.